Included here is one T cell receptor (beta chain) sequence, with context. What it recognizes is unknown. The CDR3 totals 14 residues. Per germline, CDR1 SQVTM and CDR2 ANQGSEA. V lost 3 bases and J 2 bases, leaving 14 bases between the germline ends. This record belongs to a study of shared clonotypes between healthy human individuals. General study findings and limits: Among donors, the sharing of clonotypes was expected to be influenced by sequencing depth.

The genomic DNA of each subset was split evenly across several immunoSEQ plates. The authors loaded 200 ng DNA, approximately 30,000 T cell genomes, into sorted-subset replicate PCRs. Clones were sequenced by immunoSEQ multiplex PCR, and TCRdb holds only the in-frame ones, with some missing. The sample shows roughly 550,000 clones, roughly 95% of them seen only once. Naive CD8 cells lacked CD45RO, underwent positive selection for CCR7 and left out terminally differentiated effector memory CD45RA+ cells. Donors were healthy HIV-negative adults without recently reported acute infections or vaccinations.

This TCR was recovered from a woman aged 25 to 39 in good health. This chain joins TRBV29-1 and TRBJ2-7, with D possibly TRBD2 on 5 matching bases. Sequencing was performed on naive CD8+ T cells sorted from blood. The DNA of the CDR3 is TGCAGCGTTGATGCGGGTTCTTCCACCTACGAGCAGTACTTC. As protein: CSVDAGSSTYEQYF.